This T cell receptor (beta chain) derives from a study of blood T cells in healthy people across ages. This CDR3 has 17 amino acids. The germline V gene encodes CDR1 DFQATT and CDR2 SNEGSKA (reference sequence). The ends lost 0 bases at V and 2 bases at J; junction bases unmatched: 11. With respect to this clonotype: The antigen is undetermined.

Combining a sample-barcoded 5' primer with a J-beta primer mix, a second PCR ran for roughly 6 to 12 cycles. MiXCR, run by TCRdb on the 5' RACE reads, gives a single entry per CDR3 protein. Here the sample spans approximately 900,000 distinct CDR3 sequences, about 29% being singletons. Study-wide results and limits: Whereas aged donors had fewer naive CD4+ cells, long-lived donors had more of them and higher diversity. Any conclusive comparison of naive versus antigen-experienced cells was prevented by using unsorted PBMCs.

This sample was also put to use in a study of T cells of mothers and their children. This second study notes: Extraction yielded RNA that went, in full, into cDNA synthesis at around 1.5 ug per 15 ul. Thymic selection molds TCR recombination products alike in related and unrelated pairs.

The chain links TRBV20-1 to TRBJ2-3, with 7 positions matching TRBD2. The TCR sequence derives from a middle-aged woman in good health. Material: blood. The CDR3 loop is CSARDHERGSPTDTQYF. The CDR3 bases are TGCAGTGCTAGAGATCATGAGCGGGGTTCTCCCACAGATACGCAGTATTTT.